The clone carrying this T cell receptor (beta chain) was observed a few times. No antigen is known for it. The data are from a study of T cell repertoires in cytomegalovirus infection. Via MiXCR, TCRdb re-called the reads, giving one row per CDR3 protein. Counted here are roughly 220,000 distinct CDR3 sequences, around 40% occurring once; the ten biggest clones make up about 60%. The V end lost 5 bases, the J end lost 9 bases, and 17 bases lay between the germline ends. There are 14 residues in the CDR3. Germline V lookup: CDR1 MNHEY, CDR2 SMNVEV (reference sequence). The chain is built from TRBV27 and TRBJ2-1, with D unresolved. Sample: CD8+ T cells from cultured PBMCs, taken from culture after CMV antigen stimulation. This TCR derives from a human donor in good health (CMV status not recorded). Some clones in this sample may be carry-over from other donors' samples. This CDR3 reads CASSPTSSAGEQFF. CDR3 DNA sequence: TGTGCCAGCAGTCCGACGTCGTCGGCAGGTGAGCAGTTCTTC.